These 3 T cell receptor beta chains were all obtained from the same sample, sequenced in a study of blood T cell repertoires in COVID-19. Only in-frame clones appear in the TCRdb table, and some are missing; sequencing was by immunoSEQ multiplex PCR. The top ten clones hold more than 20% of a sample with some 22,000 clones, 80% to 90% of them seen once. The source material was peripheral blood. Source of these receptors: a human donor with active COVID-19. The donor label of this sample is uncertain.

The genes are TRBV7-9 and TRBJ2-5; tentatively, D is TRBD2 (5 bases). The CDR3 sequence is 10 residues long. V was shortened by 8 bases and J by 4 bases, with 5 bases between the two germline ends. Germline-derived CDR1 and CDR2 are SEHNR and FQNEAQ (reference sequence). CDR3 coding DNA: TGTGCCAGCGGACTAGAGACCCAGTACTTC. It specifies CASGLETQYF.

For this clone: One junction end disagrees with the germline gene, perhaps due to a read error. The V gene is TRBV7-7, the J gene TRBJ2-7; no firm D call. Germline V CDR1 and CDR2: SSHAT, FNYEAQ (reference sequence). This CDR3 region has 15 residues. This CDR3 is CASSFGIASSYEQYF. The CDR3 DNA sequence: TGTGCTAGCAGCTTTGGAATAGCTAGCTCCTACGAGCAGTACTTC.

The V and J genes are TRBV6-5 and TRBJ2-2, with TRBD2 as a possible D gene (5 bases). The CDR3 is made up of 15 amino acids. The ends were cut back, 9 bases at V and 6 bases at J, with 20 bases in the middle. In germline, CDR1 is MNHEY, CDR2 SVGAGI. The CDR3 sequence is CARTRRALYPGELFF. The CDR3 DNA is TGTGCCAGAACTCGGCGGGCCCTATACCCCGGGGAGCTGTTTTTT.